A single sample is the source of the 6 T cell receptor beta chains below, sequenced in a study of CXCR3-negative and CXCR3-positive naive CD8 T cells. Antigens of these TCRs are unknown. Study results and caveats: Higher TRB CDR3 hydrophobicity marked CXCR3-positive naive cells relative to CXCR3-negative naive cells.

All TRB cDNA libraries came from 5' RACE performed with UMI labels. TCRdb reprocessed the 5' RACE reads and stores each CDR3 protein as one record, lacking DNA. The sample has tens of thousands of distinct CDR3 sequences. Sequencing input: naive CXCR3+ CD8+ T cells from blood. Subset described: CD45RO-CCR7+CD27+CD95- naive CD8+ T cells expressing CXCR3 (TNR3+). These receptors originate from a human donor in good health. Some clones in this sample may be carry-over from other donors' samples.

The V gene is TRBV4-3, the J gene TRBJ2-2; TCRdb designates TRBD1, a call that cannot be tested without DNA. Germline V gene data show CDR1 as LGHNA and CDR2 as YSLEER. The CDR3 runs to 17 residues. This chain's CDR3 is CASSQDLSGGAYGELFF.

The rearrangement links TRBV28 to TRBJ2-5; TCRdb returns TRBD2, unconfirmable since there is no DNA. There are 11 residues in the CDR3. Germline V gene data show CDR1 as MDHEN and CDR2 as SYDVKM. The CDR3 reads CASSPEGTQYF.

This CDR3 reads CASTMWRAESPEQFF. The V and J genes are TRBV28 and TRBJ2-1; no DNA is available, so the TRBD2 call from TCRdb remains unchecked. CDR1 and CDR2 from the germline V gene are MDHEN and SYDVKM. The CDR3 consists of 15 residues. Using reference TRBV28 and TRBJ2-1 for the parts outside the CDR3, the full variable domain is DVKVTQSSRYLVKRTGEKVFLECVQDMDHENMFWYRQDPGLGLRLIYFSYDVKMKEKGDIPEGYSVSREKKERFSLILESASTNQTSMYLCASTMWRAESPEQFFGPGTRLTVL.

This sequence joins TRBV29-1 and TRBJ1-2. The CDR3 is made up of 13 amino acids. Germline loops: CDR1 SQVTM, CDR2 ANQGSEA. The CDR3 spells CSVETTTIYGYTF.

This chain joins TRBV2 and TRBJ2-7; TCRdb gives TRBD2 as the D gene, but with no DNA this cannot be confirmed. The V gene's germline CDR1 is SNHLY and CDR2 FYNNEI. The CDR3 length is 15 residues. Here the CDR3 reads CASSDTSGRKYEQYF. The full variable domain, with the rest looked up from reference TRBV2 and TRBJ2-7, is EPEVTQTPSHQVTQMGQEVILRCVPISNHLYFYWYRQILGQKVEFLVSFYNNEISEKSEIFDDQFSVERPDGSNFTLKIRSTKLEDSAMYFCASSDTSGRKYEQYFGPGTRLTVT.

The chain is built from TRBV6-2 or TRBV6-3 and TRBJ2-7; TCRdb's D gene call, TRBD2, goes unchecked for lack of DNA. The CDR3 loop spans 16 amino acids. Germline loops: CDR1 MNHEY, CDR2 SVGEGT. CDR3 protein: CASSYGSGRPPGEQYF.